These T cell receptor beta chains were read from a single sample in a study of blood T cell repertoires in COVID-19. Using immunoSEQ multiplex PCR, the repertoire was profiled, and TCRdb retains in-frame clones only, with some absent. The sample consists of about 140,000 clones, 65% to 90% of them appearing once. What was sequenced was peripheral blood. All receptors derive from a man aged 50-60 years with acute or convalescent COVID-19. Both conserved end residues are part of each CDR3. The order of the fields is clone size, D gene, CDR3 length, V gene, J gene, CDR3 DNA, CDR3 protein. A D gene is named only where the DNA matches it firmly. The size entry is marked missing in some rows and otherwise reads once, few, many or a size class.

NA,TRBD2,14,TRBV14,TRBJ2-7,TGTGCCAGCAGAGCTAGCGGGTCCTCTGGCGAGCAGTACTTC,CASRASGSSGEQYF
NA,TRBD1,17,TRBV6-1,TRBJ1-4,TGTGCCAGCAGTGAATCTCAATACAGGGGGCGACGTGAAAAACTGTTTTTT,CASSESQYRGRREKLFF
NA,TRBD1,17,TRBV5-1,TRBJ2-5,TGCGCCAGCAGCGGGACAGGGAACCCCCGAAGACAAGAGACCCAGTACTTC,CASSGTGNPRRQETQYF
NA,TRBD2,16,TRBV6-5,TRBJ2-7,TGTGCCAGCAGTTACTCGCCTAGCGGGTCCACCTACGAGCAGTACTTC,CASSYSPSGSTYEQYF
NA,TRBD1,14,TRBV7-3,TRBJ1-2,TGTGCCAGCAGCTTACAGGGGGATGGCTATGGCTACACCTTC,CASSLQGDGYGYTF
NA,TRBD1,15,TRBV6-5,TRBJ2-7,TGTGCCAGCAGTAAGGACAGGACCGTCTCCTACGAGCAGTACTTC,CASSKDRTVSYEQYF
NA,TRBD2,14,TRBV7-9,TRBJ2-7,TGTGCCAGCAGCTCATCCGGGACTAGTCGAGATCAGTACTTC,CASSSSGTSRDQYF
few,TRBD1,13,TRBV6-5,TRBJ1-6,TGTGCCAGCAGCTACGACAGGGTTTCACCCCTCCACTTT,CASSYDRVSPLHF
NA,TRBD1,13,TRBV11-3,TRBJ1-2,TGTGCCAGCAGCTTAGGGACAGGGTATGGCTACACCTTC,CASSLGTGYGYTF
NA,NA,11,TRBV12-3/TRBV12-4,TRBJ2-7,TGTGCCAGCAGCTCCAGGTACGAGCAGTACTTC,CASSSRYEQYF
once,NA,17,TRBV30,TRBJ1-4,TGTGCCTGGAGTGCCGTACAGGATTTTACAACTAATGAAAAACTGTTTTTT,CAWSAVQDFTTNEKLFF
NA,NA,15,TRBV5-1,TRBJ1-1,TGCGCCAGCAGCTTGGTCGGTCCTCTAGACACTGAAGCTTTCTTT,CASSLVGPLDTEAFF
few,NA,15,TRBV6-5,TRBJ1-1,TGTGCCAGCAGTAGGTCGGGACACCAGAACACTGAAGCTTTCTTT,CASSRSGHQNTEAFF
NA,NA,15,TRBV21-1,TRBJ1-6,TGTGCCAGCAGCAAAGAGCCAGGGCCTAATTCACCCCTCCACTTT,CASSKEPGPNSPLHF
NA,TRBD1,14,TRBV6-5,TRBJ1-2,TGTGCCAGCAGGCGACAGGGATTTAACTATGGCTACACCTTC,CASRRQGFNYGYTF
NA,TRBD2,20,TRBV5-1,TRBJ2-1,TGCGCCAGCAGCTTGGGGGCCGGGACTAGCGCGATATGGGACTACAATGAGCAGTTCTTC,CASSLGAGTSAIWDYNEQFF
NA,NA,14,TRBV7-8,TRBJ1-6,TGTGCCAGCAGCAGCCAGACAGGCGACTCACCCCTCCACTTT,CASSSQTGDSPLHF
NA,NA,16,TRBV21-1,TRBJ1-3,TGTGCCACTGCACCGGGGGGAACCGGGACAGGGGACACCATATATTTT,CATAPGGTGTGDTIYF
NA,NA,16,TRBV5-1,TRBJ1-2,TGCGCCAGCAGCTCAGGACAGTCCTTCTTTAACTATGGCTACACCTTC,CASSSGQSFFNYGYTF
NA,TRBD2,15,TRBV6-5,TRBJ2-3,TGTGCCAGCAGTTTCGGGGGGGGGCCAGTAGATACGCAGTATTTT,CASSFGGGPVDTQYF
NA,NA,13,TRBV7-9,TRBJ1-2,TGTGCCAGCAGCTTAGCGAGTAGCTATGGCTACACCTTC,CASSLASSYGYTF
NA,NA,15,TRBV11-3,TRBJ2-7,TGTGCCAGCAGCTCACCCCCGGACAGCTCCTACGAGCAGTACTTC,CASSSPPDSSYEQYF
NA,NA,12,TRBV6-5,TRBJ1-2,TGTGCCAGCAGGTCCAGGGGTTTGGGCTACACCTTC,CASRSRGLGYTF
once,NA,14,TRBV7-9,TRBJ1-6,TGTGCCAGCAGCCAGGACAGCCCGAATTCACCCCTCCACTTT,CASSQDSPNSPLHF
NA,NA,15,TRBV6-5,TRBJ2-7,TGTGCCAGCAGGCCCTCTATCGGTGGAGTCCTCCTGCAGTACTTC,CASRPSIGGVLLQYF
NA,NA,18,TRBV11-1,TRBJ2-3,TGTGCCAGCAGCTTAGCTAATTTGGCGCTAGCAGGCACAGATACGCAGTATTTT,CASSLANLALAGTDTQYF
NA,NA,13,TRBV10-1,TRBJ1-1,TGCGCCAGCAGCGAAGGGGAGAACACTGAAGCTTTCTTT,CASSEGENTEAFF